Sequencing of this T cell receptor (beta chain) was carried out in a study of T-cell memory formation after mild COVID-19. Points from the study as a whole: A subset of responding clones appeared in pre-infection memory, suggesting cross-reactive memory joined.

The CDR3 has 14 residues. The V gene's germline CDR1 is SGHRS and CDR2 YFSETQ. V dropped 0 bases and J dropped 5 bases, with 11 bases sitting between them. In its sample, this clonotype was seen many times. What it binds is unknown. TCRdb re-analysed the 5' RACE reads in MiXCR, keeping a single row per CDR3 protein. The data contain 450,000 to 700,000 distinct CDR3 sequences, more than 15% of them singletons. Sample: PBMCs or a T cell subset sorted from them (not recorded which). The rearrangement uses TRBV5-1 and TRBJ1-1; D is unclear. The TCR comes from an adult woman who had mild COVID-19 (a few samples of this study predate the infection). Cell type and time point are not known. Here the CDR3 DNA reads TGCGCCAGCAGCTTGGCGGTTGTGGGAACTGAAGCTTTCTTT. Protein product: CASSLAVVGTEAFF.